A selection of T cell receptor beta chains follows, all from one sample in a study of T cells in Graves' hyperthyroidism and ophthalmopathy. One entry per CDR3 protein results from TCRdb running MiXCR on the multiplex PCR reads. The table includes hundreds of thousands of distinct CDR3 sequences, over 12% detected once. The specimen was blood. These receptors were collected from a middle-aged woman with Graves' ophthalmopathy. Both conserved end residues are part of each CDR3. The order of the fields is clone size, D gene, J gene, V gene, CDR3 protein, CDR3 DNA. D genes are given only for firm matches. The size of a clone is reported for some rows only, either as once, few or many, or as a class for expanded clones.

abundance: few
d_gene: NA
j_gene: TRBJ2-4
v_gene: TRBV7-8
CDR3aa: CASSLAGHGEAKNIQYF
CDR3nt: TGTGCCAGCAGCTTAGCAGGCCACGGGGAAGCCAAAAACATTCAGTACTTC

abundance: many
d_gene: TRBD2
j_gene: TRBJ2-7
v_gene: TRBV6-5
CDR3aa: CASSYEGSGLYEQYF
CDR3nt: TGTGCCAGCAGTTACGAGGGTAGCGGGCTCTACGAGCAGTACTTC

abundance: many
d_gene: NA
j_gene: TRBJ2-3
v_gene: TRBV24-1
CDR3aa: CATSGVWGTDTQYF
CDR3nt: TGTGCCACCAGTGGGGTATGGGGTACAGATACGCAGTATTTT

abundance: few
d_gene: NA
j_gene: TRBJ1-2
v_gene: TRBV11-2
CDR3aa: CASSSGSFGGYTF
CDR3nt: TGTGCCAGCAGCTCGGGCTCCTTTGGCGGCTACACCTTC

abundance: many
d_gene: NA
j_gene: TRBJ2-7
v_gene: TRBV5-1
CDR3aa: CASSLYGSNSYEQYF
CDR3nt: TGCGCCAGCAGCTTATACGGGAGTAACTCCTACGAGCAGTACTTC

abundance: few
d_gene: NA
j_gene: TRBJ1-1
v_gene: TRBV5-1
CDR3aa: CASGEGGVNTEAFF
CDR3nt: TGCGCCAGCGGGGAGGGGGGGGTGAACACTGAAGCTTTCTTT

abundance: NA
d_gene: TRBD2
j_gene: TRBJ2-7
v_gene: TRBV30
CDR3aa: CAWSKPFFGTSGSYEQYF
CDR3nt: TGTGCCTGGAGTAAACCCTTTTTTGGGACTAGCGGGTCTTACGAGCAGTACTTC

abundance: few
d_gene: NA
j_gene: TRBJ1-1
v_gene: TRBV12-3/TRBV12-4
CDR3aa: CASSYGQCRSFF
CDR3nt: TGTGCCAGCAGTTACGGACAGTGCCGATCTTTCTTT

abundance: few
d_gene: TRBD1
j_gene: TRBJ2-5
v_gene: TRBV5-1
CDR3aa: CASSDWTGAQTQYF
CDR3nt: TGCGCCAGCAGCGACTGGACAGGGGCCCAGACCCAGTACTTC

abundance: many
d_gene: TRBD1
j_gene: TRBJ1-1
v_gene: TRBV6-5
CDR3aa: CASSYRQGQGTEAFF
CDR3nt: TGTGCCAGCAGTTACAGACAGGGGCAGGGCACTGAAGCTTTCTTT

abundance: many
d_gene: TRBD1
j_gene: TRBJ1-1
v_gene: TRBV11-1
CDR3aa: CASSDGTGGAGGILEAFF
CDR3nt: TGTGCCAGCAGCGACGGGACAGGGGGCGCGGGGGGCATACTTGAAGCTTTCTTT

abundance: NA
d_gene: TRBD1
j_gene: TRBJ1-1
v_gene: TRBV30
CDR3aa: CAWSVRRGVSGAFF
CDR3nt: TGTGCCTGGAGTGTGCGCAGGGGGGTTAGTGGAGCTTTCTTT

abundance: few
d_gene: NA
j_gene: TRBJ2-2
v_gene: TRBV9
CDR3aa: CASSSRHRVNTGELFF
CDR3nt: TGTGCCAGCAGCTCCCGTCACAGGGTGAACACCGGGGAGCTGTTTTTT

abundance: many
d_gene: TRBD2
j_gene: TRBJ2-5
v_gene: TRBV6-1
CDR3aa: CASSEELAGVSSRRETQYF
CDR3nt: TGTGCCAGCAGTGAAGAACTAGCGGGAGTATCTTCGCGCAGGGAGACCCAGTACTTC

abundance: many
d_gene: NA
j_gene: TRBJ1-5
v_gene: TRBV28
CDR3aa: CASSFGQGNQPQHF
CDR3nt: TGTGCCAGCAGTTTCGGGCAGGGCAATCAGCCCCAGCATTTT

abundance: many
d_gene: TRBD2
j_gene: TRBJ2-5
v_gene: TRBV20-1
CDR3aa: CSARVPSGGTQYF
CDR3nt: TGCAGTGCTAGAGTTCCTAGCGGGGGGACCCAGTACTTC

abundance: NA
d_gene: NA
j_gene: TRBJ2-7
v_gene: TRBV28
CDR3aa: CASSQTGENEQYF
CDR3nt: TGCGCCAGCAGCCAAACGGGAGAAAACGAGCAGTACTTC

abundance: many
d_gene: TRBD1
j_gene: TRBJ1-1
v_gene: TRBV30
CDR3aa: CAWRGQMNTEAFF
CDR3nt: TGTGCCTGGAGGGGACAGATGAACACTGAAGCTTTCTTT

abundance: many
d_gene: NA
j_gene: TRBJ2-7
v_gene: TRBV15
CDR3aa: CATSREGGHEQYF
CDR3nt: TGTGCCACCAGCAGAGAGGGGGGGCACGAGCAGTACTTC

abundance: many
d_gene: NA
j_gene: TRBJ2-5
v_gene: TRBV6-2/TRBV6-3
CDR3aa: CASSYPDGGIVTQYF
CDR3nt: TGTGCCAGCAGTTACCCAGACGGCGGCATTGTGACCCAGTACTTC